The following is a TCR beta chain sequence with its context. This entry belongs to a study of blood T cell repertoires in COVID-19. Study-wide context: Material from acute and convalescent COVID-19 was sourced from the United States, Italy and Spain. T cells, B-cell-depleted T cells, or PBMCs provided the cDNA or gDNA that served as material.

Patients at the Seattle site were enrolled during active infection and followed longitudinally. In the original processing: Cell counts per sample came from amplifying reference gene primers. Repertoires were generated with immunoSEQ multiplex PCR, while TCRdb's copy carries only in-frame clones and drops some. The D gene and trimming were derived from the DNA, and the V and J assignments and clone size from that table. The sample comprises 200,000 to 300,000 clones, more than 85% of which are singletons, and more than 4.5% rests with the top ten. Germline V CDR1 and CDR2: SNHLY, FYNNEI. V lost 5 bases to trimming and J lost 8 bases, with 18 bases between them. The CDR3 covers 14 residues.

The source is an older woman with COVID-19, enrolled during active disease. The chain is built from TRBV2 and TRBJ1-2; D may be TRBD1 (5 bases). The sample was peripheral blood. CDR3 bases: TGTGCCAGCAGTTCTCTCAGGGAGGTAGGAGGCTACACCTTC. Amino acids: CASSSLREVGGYTF.